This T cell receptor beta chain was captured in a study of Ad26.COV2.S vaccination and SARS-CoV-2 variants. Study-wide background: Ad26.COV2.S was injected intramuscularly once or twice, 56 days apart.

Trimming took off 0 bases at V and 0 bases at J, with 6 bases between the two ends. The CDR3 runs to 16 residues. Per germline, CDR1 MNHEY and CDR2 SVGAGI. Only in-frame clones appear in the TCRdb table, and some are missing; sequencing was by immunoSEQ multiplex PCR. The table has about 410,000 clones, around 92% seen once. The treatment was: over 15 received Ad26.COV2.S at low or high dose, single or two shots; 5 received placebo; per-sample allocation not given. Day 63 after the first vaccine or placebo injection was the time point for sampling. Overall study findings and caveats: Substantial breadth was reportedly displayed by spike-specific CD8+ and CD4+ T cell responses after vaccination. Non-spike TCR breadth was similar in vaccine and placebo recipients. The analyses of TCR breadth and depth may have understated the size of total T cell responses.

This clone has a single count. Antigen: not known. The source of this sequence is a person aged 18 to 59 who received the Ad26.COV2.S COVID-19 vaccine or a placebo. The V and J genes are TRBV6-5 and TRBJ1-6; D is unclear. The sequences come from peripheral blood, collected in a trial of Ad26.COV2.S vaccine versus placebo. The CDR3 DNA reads TGTGCCAGCAGTTACTCTGTTAGCTCCTATAATTCACCCCTCCACTTT. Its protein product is CASSYSVSSYNSPLHF.